This record looks at one T cell receptor beta chain sequence and its context. The study profiled TCR beta VDJ and CDR3 using genomic DNA as template. From the reads, TCRdb called clonotypes with MiXCR, one entry per CDR3 protein. The table shows roughly 160,000 distinct CDR3 sequences, with 55% to 80% occurring only once. This entry belongs to a study of CD8+CD57+ T cells in acquired aplastic anemia. This clonotype was sampled from a human donor in good health. The sequenced sample consisted of sorted CD4+, CD8+, or CD8+CD57+ T cells (not recorded which) from PBMCs.

CDR3 in amino acids: CAIKAGVDTQYF. DNA for the CDR3: TGTGCCATCAAAGCAGGGGTGGATACGCAGTATTTT. V usage is TRBV10-3 and J usage is TRBJ2-3; the D gene is possibly TRBD1 (6 bases). Germline CDR1 and CDR2: ENHRY and SYGVKD. The CDR3 runs to 12 residues. Trimming shortened V by 7 bases and J by 6 bases, and 11 bases separated the two germline ends.